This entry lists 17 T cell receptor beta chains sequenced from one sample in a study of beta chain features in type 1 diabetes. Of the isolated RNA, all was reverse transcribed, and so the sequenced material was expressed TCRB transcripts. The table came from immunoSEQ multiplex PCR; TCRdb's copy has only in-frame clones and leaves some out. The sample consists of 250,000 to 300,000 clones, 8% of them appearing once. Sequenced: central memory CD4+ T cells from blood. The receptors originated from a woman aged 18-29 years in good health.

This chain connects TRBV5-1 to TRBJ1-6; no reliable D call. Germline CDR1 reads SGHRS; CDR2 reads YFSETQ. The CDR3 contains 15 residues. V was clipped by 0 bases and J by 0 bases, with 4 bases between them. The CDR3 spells CASSLAGSYNSPLHF. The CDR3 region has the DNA TGCGCCAGCAGCTTGGCAGGCTCCTATAATTCACCCCTCCACTTT.

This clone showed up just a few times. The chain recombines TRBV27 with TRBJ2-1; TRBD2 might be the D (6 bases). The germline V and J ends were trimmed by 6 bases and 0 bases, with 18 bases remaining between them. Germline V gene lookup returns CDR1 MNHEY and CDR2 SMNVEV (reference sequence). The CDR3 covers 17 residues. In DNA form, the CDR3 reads TGTGCCAGCAGCCGTTCGACGGGGGAGTTCTCCTACAATGAGCAGTTCTTC. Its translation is CASSRSTGEFSYNEQFF.

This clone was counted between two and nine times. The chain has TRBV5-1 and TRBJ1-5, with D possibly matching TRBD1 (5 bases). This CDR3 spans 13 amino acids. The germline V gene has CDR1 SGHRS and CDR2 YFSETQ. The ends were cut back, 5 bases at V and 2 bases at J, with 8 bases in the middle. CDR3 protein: CASREGGNQPQHF. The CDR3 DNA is TGCGCCAGCAGGGAAGGGGGCAATCAGCCCCAGCATTTT.

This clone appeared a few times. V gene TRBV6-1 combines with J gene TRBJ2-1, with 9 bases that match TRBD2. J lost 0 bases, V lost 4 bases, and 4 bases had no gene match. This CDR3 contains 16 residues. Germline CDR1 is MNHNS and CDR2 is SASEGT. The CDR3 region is CASSGQAGGSYNEQFF. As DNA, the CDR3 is TGTGCCAGCAGTGGCCAAGCGGGAGGCTCCTACAATGAGCAGTTCTTC.

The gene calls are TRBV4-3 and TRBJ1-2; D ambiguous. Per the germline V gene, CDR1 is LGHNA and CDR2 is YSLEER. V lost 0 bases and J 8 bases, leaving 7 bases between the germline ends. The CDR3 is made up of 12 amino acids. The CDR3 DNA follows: TGCGCCAGCAGCCAAGATAGGCGAGGCTACACCTTC. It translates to CASSQDRRGYTF.

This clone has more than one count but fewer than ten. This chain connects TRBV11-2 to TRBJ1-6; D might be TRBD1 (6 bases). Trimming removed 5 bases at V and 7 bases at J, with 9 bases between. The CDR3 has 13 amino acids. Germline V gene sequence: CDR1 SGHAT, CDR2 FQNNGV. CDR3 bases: TGTGCCAGCAGCCGGACAGAAAATTCACCCCTCCACTTT. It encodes CASSRTENSPLHF.

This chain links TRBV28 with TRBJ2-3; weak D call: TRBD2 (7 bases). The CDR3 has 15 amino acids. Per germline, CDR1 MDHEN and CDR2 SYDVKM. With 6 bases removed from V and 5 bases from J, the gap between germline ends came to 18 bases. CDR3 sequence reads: CASSSLGGGRDTQYF. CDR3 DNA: TGTGCCAGCAGCTCACTTGGGGGGGGCCGAGATACGCAGTATTTT.

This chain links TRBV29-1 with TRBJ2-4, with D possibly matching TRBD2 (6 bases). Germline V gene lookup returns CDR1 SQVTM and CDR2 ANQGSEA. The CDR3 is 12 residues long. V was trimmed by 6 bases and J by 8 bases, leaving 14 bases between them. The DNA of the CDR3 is TGCAGCGTCACGGCCGGGGAGGACATTCAGTACTTC. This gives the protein CSVTAGEDIQYF.

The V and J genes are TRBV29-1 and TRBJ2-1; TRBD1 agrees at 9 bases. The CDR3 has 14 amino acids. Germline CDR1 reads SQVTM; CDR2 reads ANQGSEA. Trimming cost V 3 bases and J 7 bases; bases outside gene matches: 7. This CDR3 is CSVEPGQGKNEQFF. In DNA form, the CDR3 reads TGCAGCGTTGAGCCGGGACAGGGAAAAAATGAGCAGTTCTTC.

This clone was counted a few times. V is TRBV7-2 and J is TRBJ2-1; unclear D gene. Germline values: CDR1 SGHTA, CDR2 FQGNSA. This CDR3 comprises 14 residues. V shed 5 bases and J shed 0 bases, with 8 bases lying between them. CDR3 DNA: TGTGCCAGCAGCCAAGGCGGCTCCTACAATGAGCAGTTCTTC. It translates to CASSQGGSYNEQFF.

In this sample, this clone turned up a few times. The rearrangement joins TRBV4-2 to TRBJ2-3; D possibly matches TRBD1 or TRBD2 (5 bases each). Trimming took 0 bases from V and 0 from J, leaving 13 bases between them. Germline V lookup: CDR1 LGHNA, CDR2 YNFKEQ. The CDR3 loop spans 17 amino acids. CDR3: CASSQDLRGVSTDTQYF. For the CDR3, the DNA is TGTGCCAGCAGCCAAGATCTTAGGGGAGTTAGCACAGATACGCAGTATTTT.

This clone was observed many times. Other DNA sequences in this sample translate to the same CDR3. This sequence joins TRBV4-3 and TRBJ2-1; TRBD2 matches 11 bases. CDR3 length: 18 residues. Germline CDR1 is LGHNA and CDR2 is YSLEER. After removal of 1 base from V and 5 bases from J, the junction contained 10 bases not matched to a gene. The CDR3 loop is CASSQALTSGGPDNEQFF. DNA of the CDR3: TGCGCCAGCAGCCAAGCTCTAACTAGCGGGGGCCCGGACAATGAGCAGTTCTTC.

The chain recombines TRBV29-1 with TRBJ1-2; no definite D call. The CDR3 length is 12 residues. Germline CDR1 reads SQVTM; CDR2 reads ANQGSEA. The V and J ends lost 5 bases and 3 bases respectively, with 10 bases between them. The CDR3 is CSVLQSDYGYTF. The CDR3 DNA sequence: TGCAGCGTTTTGCAGTCGGACTATGGCTACACCTTC.

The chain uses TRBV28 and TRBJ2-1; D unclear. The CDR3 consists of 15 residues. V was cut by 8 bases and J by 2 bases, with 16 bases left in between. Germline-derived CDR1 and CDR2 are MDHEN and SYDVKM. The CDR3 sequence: CASRVGSGAYNEQFF. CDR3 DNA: TGTGCCAGCCGTGTCGGTTCGGGCGCCTACAATGAGCAGTTCTTC.

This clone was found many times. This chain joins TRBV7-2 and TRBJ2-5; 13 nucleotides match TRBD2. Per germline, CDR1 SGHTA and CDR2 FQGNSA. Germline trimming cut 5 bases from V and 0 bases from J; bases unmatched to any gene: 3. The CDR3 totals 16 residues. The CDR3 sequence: CASSATSGRYQETQYF. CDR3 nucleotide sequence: TGTGCCAGCAGCGCGACTAGCGGGAGGTACCAAGAGACCCAGTACTTC.

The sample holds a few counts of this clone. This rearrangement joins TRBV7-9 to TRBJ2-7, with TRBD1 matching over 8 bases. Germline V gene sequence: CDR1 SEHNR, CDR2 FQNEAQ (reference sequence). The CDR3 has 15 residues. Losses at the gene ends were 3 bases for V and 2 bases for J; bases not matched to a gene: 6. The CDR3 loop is CASSLRQGATYEQYF. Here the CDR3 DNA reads TGTGCCAGCAGCTTGCGGCAGGGGGCGACCTACGAGCAGTACTTC.

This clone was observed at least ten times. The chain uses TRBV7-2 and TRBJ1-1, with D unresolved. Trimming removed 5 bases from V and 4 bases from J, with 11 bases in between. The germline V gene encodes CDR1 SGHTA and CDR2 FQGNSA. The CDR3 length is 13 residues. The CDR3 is CASSPGFSTEAFF. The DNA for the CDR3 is TGTGCCAGCAGCCCCGGTTTTAGCACTGAAGCTTTCTTT.